The present TCR beta chain was sequenced within a study of blood T cell repertoires in COVID-19. Study overall: Nucleic acid was either cDNA or gDNA, and it came from T cells, B-cell-depleted T cells, or PBMCs.

Enrolled through a virtual design, the participants were between roughly 18 and 100 years of age and came from about two dozen US areas. Produced via immunoSEQ multiplex PCR; TCRdb's table is partial and in-frame only. The sample yields fewer than 200,000 clones, roughly 88% seen once. The CDR3 loop spans 14 amino acids. Looked up from germline, CDR1 is SGHVS and CDR2 is FQNEAQ. The V end lost 1 base, the J end lost 9 bases, and 10 bases lay between the germline ends. The chain recombines TRBV7-8 with TRBJ1-6; maybe TRBD1 (5 bases). Sequencing used PBMCs or T cells enriched from blood (not recorded which). This receptor was identified in a man aged 45-65 years who had recovered from COVID-19. The CDR3 DNA reads as TGTGCCAGCAGCTTAGAGGCAGGGCGTTCACCCCTCCACTTT. This translates into CASSLEAGRSPLHF.